The present entry profiles one T cell receptor beta chain with its context. What it binds is not known. Germline CDR1 reads MGHRA; CDR2 reads YSYEKL. V was clipped by 1 base and J by 2 bases, with 12 bases between them. The CDR3 runs to 16 residues. Peptide-pool stimulation followed by sequencing identified expanded antigen-specific CD4+ clonotypes in the ViraFEST assay. The culture ran for roughly 10 days before CD4+ T cells were isolated. The culture medium for over 1.5 million PBMC per well included roughly 9.2 IU/ml IL-2 and about 9.1 ug/ml peptides. The protocol was immunoSEQ multiplex PCR, while the TCRdb copy is restricted to in-frame clones and leaves out a portion. The sample carries around 79,000 clones, 70% to 75% recorded once. These data come from a study of vaccination effects on CD4 cells after COVID-19. Study-level findings and limits: Healthy vaccinees showed cross-reactivity with common cold coronaviruses in only 1 of 255 vaccine-induced clones. Relatively few convalescent patients took part in the study, which had no early post-infection timepoints. Infection- and vaccine-induced clones contracted markedly late after vaccination.

The chain recombines TRBV4-1 with TRBJ1-5; possibly TRBD1 for D (5 bases). The clonotype was recovered from a human donor who received a COVID-19 vaccine. The source was CD4+ T cells from PBMCs cultured with HCoV-229E spike peptides, collected before COVID-19 vaccination. The CDR3 bases are TGCGCCAGCAGCCAAGGGCAGGGTCTCGGCAATCAGCCCCAGCATTTT. As protein: CASSQGQGLGNQPQHF.